What follows describes a single T cell receptor beta chain. A much larger clone differs by one base, so this may be a read error. What was amplified from RNA transcripts were TCR beta CDR3 regions. The TCR CDR3 was amplified in a first-round RT-PCR using the HTBI primer set. TCRdb reanalysed the multiplex PCR reads using MiXCR and keeps one entry per CDR3 protein. This repertoire shows about 360,000 distinct CDR3 sequences, approximately 13% found once; its top ten account for about 9.1%. This CDR3 is built from 15 residues. Germline V gene lookup returns CDR1 LGHDT and CDR2 YNNKEL (reference sequence). This sample was included in a study of T cells in Graves' hyperthyroidism and ophthalmopathy.

Sequenced input: blood. V and J are TRBV3-1 and TRBJ1-4, with D unresolved. This TCR came from a woman between 18 and 30 years old with Graves' hyperthyroidism. The DNA for the CDR3 is TGTGCCAGCAGCCGGGAGAGACGGATTAATGAAGAACTGTTTTTT. Amino acid sequence: CASSRERRINEELFF. The whole variable domain, filled in from reference TRBV3-1 and TRBJ1-4, reads DTAVSQTPKYLVTQMGNDKSIKCEQNLGHDTMYWYKQDSKKFLKIMFSYNNKELIINETVPNRFSPKSPDKAHLNLHINSLELGDSAVYFCASSRERRINEELFFGSGTQLSVL.